The rows below give T cell receptor beta chains drawn from one sample of a study of naive and memory T cell subsets. TCRdb re-called the 5' RACE reads with MiXCR, one entry per CDR3 protein. The sample has some 60,000 distinct CDR3 sequences, 8% to 9% seen once. These receptors all come from a female donor in good health. CDR3s include the opening cysteine and the closing phenylalanine or tryptophan. The order of the fields is clone size, D gene, J gene, V gene, CDR3 protein, CDR3 DNA. A D gene is named only where the DNA matches it firmly. Clone size, where shown, is once, few, many, or a class for clones that have expanded.

clone size: many; D gene: NA; J gene: TRBJ1-3; V gene: TRBV5-1; CDR3 protein: CASSLASGRAGNTIYF; CDR3 DNA: TGCGCCAGCAGCTTGGCCTCAGGGAGGGCCGGAAACACCATATATTTT
clone size: few; D gene: NA; J gene: TRBJ2-1; V gene: TRBV19; CDR3 protein: CASSMEKGKIHNEQFF; CDR3 DNA: TGTGCCAGTAGTATGGAAAAGGGGAAAATCCACAATGAGCAGTTCTTC
clone size: few; D gene: NA; J gene: TRBJ2-2; V gene: TRBV18; CDR3 protein: CASSASQTGELFF; CDR3 DNA: TGTGCCAGCTCAGCTTCCCAAACCGGGGAGCTGTTTTTT
clone size: few; D gene: NA; J gene: TRBJ1-6; V gene: TRBV25-1; CDR3 protein: CASSESPGVGSYNSPLHF; CDR3 DNA: TGTGCCAGCAGTGAATCCCCGGGGGTAGGATCCTATAATTCACCCCTCCACTTT
clone size: many; D gene: NA; J gene: TRBJ1-5; V gene: TRBV5-8; CDR3 protein: CASSWSSGRNQPQHF; CDR3 DNA: TGTGCCAGCAGCTGGAGTTCAGGGAGAAATCAGCCCCAGCATTTT
clone size: NA; D gene: NA; J gene: TRBJ2-1; V gene: TRBV19; CDR3 protein: CASKSGSYNEQFF; CDR3 DNA: TGTGCCAGTAAAAGCGGATCCTACAATGAGCAGTTCTTC
clone size: once; D gene: TRBD1; J gene: TRBJ2-1; V gene: TRBV6-5; CDR3 protein: CASSLSGTGAYNEQFF; CDR3 DNA: TGTGCCAGCAGCCTGAGTGGGACAGGGGCATACAATGAGCAGTTCTTC
clone size: NA; D gene: TRBD1; J gene: TRBJ2-5; V gene: TRBV12-3/TRBV12-4; CDR3 protein: CASSLDRKGETQYF; CDR3 DNA: TGTGCCAGCAGCCTGGACAGGAAGGGAGAGACCCAGTACTTC
clone size: many; D gene: NA; J gene: TRBJ1-4; V gene: TRBV6-1; CDR3 protein: CASSEDKNIFEKLFF; CDR3 DNA: TGTGCCAGCAGTGAAGATAAAAACATATTTGAAAAACTGTTTTTT
clone size: few; D gene: TRBD1; J gene: TRBJ2-4; V gene: TRBV7-3; CDR3 protein: CASSLTRGAKNIQYF; CDR3 DNA: TGTGCCAGCAGCTTAACCAGGGGGGCCAAAAACATTCAGTACTTC
clone size: NA; D gene: NA; J gene: TRBJ1-2; V gene: TRBV29-1; CDR3 protein: CSVESRPDGYTF; CDR3 DNA: TGCAGCGTTGAATCTAGGCCCGATGGCTACACCTTC
clone size: NA; D gene: NA; J gene: TRBJ2-5; V gene: TRBV12-3/TRBV12-4; CDR3 protein: CASRSGTTKETQYF; CDR3 DNA: TGTGCCAGCCGGTCCGGGACAACGAAAGAGACCCAGTACTTC
clone size: few; D gene: TRBD1; J gene: TRBJ2-6; V gene: TRBV7-9; CDR3 protein: CASSSLNSLRDRASGANVLTF; CDR3 DNA: TGTGCCAGCAGCTCCCTAAATTCCCTCCGGGACAGGGCCTCTGGGGCCAACGTCCTGACTTTC
clone size: NA; D gene: TRBD2; J gene: TRBJ2-3; V gene: TRBV2; CDR3 protein: CASSPGLAGPDTQYF; CDR3 DNA: TGTGCCAGCAGCCCGGGACTAGCGGGACCAGATACGCAGTATTTT
clone size: many; D gene: TRBD1; J gene: TRBJ1-2; V gene: TRBV9; CDR3 protein: CASSVDRSYGYTF; CDR3 DNA: TGTGCCAGCAGCGTGGACAGGAGCTATGGCTACACCTTC
clone size: NA; D gene: NA; J gene: TRBJ1-2; V gene: TRBV29-1; CDR3 protein: CSVEEPLPSVNYGYTF; CDR3 DNA: TGCAGCGTTGAAGAGCCCTTGCCCTCGGTTAACTATGGCTACACCTTC
clone size: many; D gene: NA; J gene: TRBJ2-6; V gene: TRBV7-9; CDR3 protein: CASSLVGANVLTF; CDR3 DNA: TGTGCCAGCAGCTTAGTTGGGGCCAACGTCCTGACTTTC
clone size: many; D gene: TRBD1; J gene: TRBJ1-1; V gene: TRBV6-6; CDR3 protein: CASSSGTDRERGRLNEAFF; CDR3 DNA: TGTGCCAGCAGTTCCGGAACCGACAGGGAACGAGGACGTCTAAATGAAGCTTTCTTT
clone size: many; D gene: NA; J gene: TRBJ2-7; V gene: TRBV6-2/TRBV6-3; CDR3 protein: CASSPPGAPYEQYF; CDR3 DNA: TGTGCCAGCAGCCCACCCGGGGCACCCTACGAGCAGTACTTC
clone size: few; D gene: NA; J gene: TRBJ2-6; V gene: TRBV29-1; CDR3 protein: CSVAGWPSGANVLTF; CDR3 DNA: TGCAGCGTTGCTGGCTGGCCCTCTGGGGCCAACGTCCTGACTTTC
clone size: many; D gene: TRBD2; J gene: TRBJ2-7; V gene: TRBV28; CDR3 protein: CASSILAGAYEQYF; CDR3 DNA: TGTGCCAGCAGTATACTAGCGGGAGCCTACGAGCAGTACTTC
clone size: NA; D gene: NA; J gene: TRBJ2-7; V gene: TRBV6-5; CDR3 protein: CASSYGQNRLYF; CDR3 DNA: TGTGCCAGCAGTTACGGGCAGAATCGACTGTACTTC
clone size: NA; D gene: TRBD2; J gene: TRBJ2-7; V gene: TRBV2; CDR3 protein: CASKLAGYYEQYF; CDR3 DNA: TGTGCCAGCAAACTAGCGGGGTACTACGAGCAGTACTTC
clone size: NA; D gene: NA; J gene: TRBJ2-2; V gene: TRBV14; CDR3 protein: CASSQEVPVETGELFF; CDR3 DNA: TGTGCCAGCAGCCAAGAGGTCCCGGTGGAAACCGGGGAGCTGTTTTTT
clone size: many; D gene: NA; J gene: TRBJ1-1; V gene: TRBV19; CDR3 protein: CASSISRGTEAFF; CDR3 DNA: TGTGCCAGTAGTATAAGTAGGGGCACTGAAGCTTTCTTT
clone size: few; D gene: NA; J gene: TRBJ2-3; V gene: TRBV11-3; CDR3 protein: CASSLDWGSGTDTQYF; CDR3 DNA: TGTGCCAGCAGCTTAGATTGGGGGAGCGGCACAGATACGCAGTATTTT
clone size: many; D gene: NA; J gene: TRBJ2-7; V gene: TRBV27; CDR3 protein: CASRPPGLLSEYEQYF; CDR3 DNA: TGTGCCAGCAGACCTCCCGGGTTGTTGAGCGAGTACGAGCAGTACTTC
clone size: NA; D gene: NA; J gene: TRBJ1-1; V gene: TRBV7-8; CDR3 protein: CASSSFRNTEAFF; CDR3 DNA: TGTGCCAGCAGTTCTTTCCGGAACACTGAAGCTTTCTTT
clone size: NA; D gene: NA; J gene: TRBJ2-1; V gene: TRBV5-4; CDR3 protein: CASSKHGESYNEQFF; CDR3 DNA: TGTGCCAGCAGCAAGCACGGGGAGTCCTACAATGAGCAGTTCTTC
clone size: few; D gene: NA; J gene: TRBJ2-3; V gene: TRBV2; CDR3 protein: CASSSTSDTQYF; CDR3 DNA: TGTGCCAGCAGCTCCACGTCGGATACGCAGTATTTT